Listed below are T cell receptor beta chains from one sample, sequenced in a study of cytomegalovirus exposure and HLA in healthy donors. Generated by immunoSEQ multiplex PCR, the TCRdb table keeps only in-frame clones and is missing some. Of some 200,000 clones listed, just over 75% were seen once; the top ten hold 0.63%. The specimen sequenced was PBMCs. Receptors originate from a man in his late teens or twenties in good health and CMV-seronegative. Both conserved end residues are part of each CDR3. Fields, in order: CDR3 protein, clone size, V gene. Not every row has a clone size; where given, it reads once, few, many or a size class.

CATSSRENTEAFF,-,TRBV15
CASSLGRGSSTDTQYF,-,TRBV9
CASSPTGRGSYGYTF,-,TRBV18
CASSNQRLNTEAFF,-,TRBV28
CASSRTGTGSYNEQFF,-,TRBV5-1
CASSESGRDSGELFF,few,TRBV25-1
CASTWRLAGSEQYF,-,TRBV7-2
CASRETFGGEQFF,few,TRBV11-3
CASSLLAVNEQFF,-,TRBV7-9
CASSGIAGGALQQYF,-,TRBV5-1
CASSFVGSSETQYF,-,TRBV7-9
CASSDSRDTQYF,few,TRBV5-1
CASSHGRDRVNYGYTF,few,TRBV5-1
CASSYGSSYEQYF,-,TRBV28
CASSQVPVAGGQETQYF,-,TRBV4-1
CASSPSAGGKVNTEAFF,once,TRBV5-1
CASSPRLAGAQEADTQYF,once,TRBV13
CASSLRASGISEQFF,-,TRBV11-2
CASSSHQQRLAVIYNEQFF,once,TRBV9
CASSLPQNTYEQYF,-,TRBV5-6
CSVEGQGIGQPQHF,-,TRBV29-1
CASSLVGTRGYFYGYTF,-,TRBV28
CAWTRSTGGYEQYF,-,TRBV30
CASTPTPGPYGYTF,-,TRBV6-5
CASTENVAGESEQYF,-,TRBV7-2
CASSLSVTGELFF,-,TRBV7-6
CASSSSGTGGEQYF,few,TRBV5-1
CASRPTGFGATGELFF,-,TRBV6-6
CASSPYPFTQYF,-,TRBV18
CASSLDAIGELFF,-,TRBV5-6
CASSSTANTEAFF,-,TRBV28
CASSLSGQGAVGGYTF,once,TRBV28
CASSYSRPGSDTQYF,-,TRBV6-6
CASSQPDRANTEAFF,once,TRBV7-6
CASSESFGRNTQYF,few,TRBV10-1
CASSTRAGGPADTQYF,once,TRBV19
CASSRGRTGQDEKLFF,-,TRBV7-9